This T cell receptor (beta chain) was profiled in a study of neoadjuvant nivolumab and ipilimumab in lung cancer. Notes on the study in general: Resected-tumor TCR richness correlated positively with pretherapy blood richness. TCR richness and clonality were higher in tumors than adjacent uninvolved lung. TCR receptors were sequenced in few samples. From pretherapy to surgery, tumor richness and clonality rose with dual therapy.

Here immunoSEQ multiplex PCR was the method, and the copy in TCRdb shows in-frame clones only, minus some. Of about 27,000 clones in the sample, 75% to 80% were seen once. This clone has a handful of counts. Antigen unknown. Sequences were derived from tumor tissue, sampled after neoadjuvant nivolumab, alone or with ipilimumab, at or shortly before surgery. The source is an adult with non-small cell lung cancer.

CDR3 amino acids: CASSLDGSNYGYTF. The CDR3 region has the DNA TGTGCCAGCAGCTTAGACGGGAGTAACTATGGCTACACCTTC. This chain connects TRBV7-3 to TRBJ1-2; D not certain. The CDR3 spans 14 residues. Trimming shortened V by 2 bases and J by 1 base, and 8 bases separated the two germline ends. Germline lookup yields CDR1 SGHTA and CDR2 FQGTGA.